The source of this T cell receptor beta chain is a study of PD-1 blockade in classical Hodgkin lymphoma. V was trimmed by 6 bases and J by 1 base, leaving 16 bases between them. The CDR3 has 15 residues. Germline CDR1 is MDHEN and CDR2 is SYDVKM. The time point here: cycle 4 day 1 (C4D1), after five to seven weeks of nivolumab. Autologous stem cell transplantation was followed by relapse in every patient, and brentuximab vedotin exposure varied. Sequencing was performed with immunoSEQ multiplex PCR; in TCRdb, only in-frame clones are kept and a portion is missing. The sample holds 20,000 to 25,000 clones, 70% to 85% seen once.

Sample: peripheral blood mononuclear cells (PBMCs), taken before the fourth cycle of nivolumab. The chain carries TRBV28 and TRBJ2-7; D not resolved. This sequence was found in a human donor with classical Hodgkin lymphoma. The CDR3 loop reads CASSWLAGGSYEQYF. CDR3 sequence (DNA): TGTGCCAGCAGCTGGTTAGCCGGCGGATCCTACGAGCAGTACTTC.